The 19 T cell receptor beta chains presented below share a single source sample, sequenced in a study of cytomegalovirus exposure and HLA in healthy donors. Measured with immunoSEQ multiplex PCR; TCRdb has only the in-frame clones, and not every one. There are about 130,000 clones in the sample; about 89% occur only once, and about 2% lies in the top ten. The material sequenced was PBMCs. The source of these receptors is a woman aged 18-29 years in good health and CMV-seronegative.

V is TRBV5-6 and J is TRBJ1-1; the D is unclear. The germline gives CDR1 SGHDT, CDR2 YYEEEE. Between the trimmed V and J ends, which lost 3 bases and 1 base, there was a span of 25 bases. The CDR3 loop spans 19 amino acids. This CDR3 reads CASSSLLHGKADQNTEAFF. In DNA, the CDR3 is TGTGCCAGCAGCTCCCTCCTCCACGGGAAAGCTGATCAGAACACTGAAGCTTTCTTT.

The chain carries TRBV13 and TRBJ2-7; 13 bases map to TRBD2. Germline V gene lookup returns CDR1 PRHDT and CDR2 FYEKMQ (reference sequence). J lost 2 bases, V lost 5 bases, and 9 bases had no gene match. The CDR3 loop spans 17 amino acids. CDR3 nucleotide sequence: TGTGCCAGCAGCCCCGGGGGACTAGCGGGGCCCCCCTACGAGCAGTACTTC. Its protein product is CASSPGGLAGPPYEQYF.

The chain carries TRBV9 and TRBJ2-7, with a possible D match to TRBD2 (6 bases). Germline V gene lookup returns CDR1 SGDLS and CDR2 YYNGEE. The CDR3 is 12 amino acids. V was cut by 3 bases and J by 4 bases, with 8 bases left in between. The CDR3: CASSGSGYEQYF. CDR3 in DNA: TGTGCCAGCAGCGGTAGCGGTTACGAGCAGTACTTC. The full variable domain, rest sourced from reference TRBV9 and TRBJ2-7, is DSGVTQTPKHLITATGQRVTLRCSPRSGDLSVYWYQQSLDQGLQFLIQYYNGEERAKGNILERFSAQQFPDLHSELNLSSLELGDSALYFCASSGSGYEQYFGPGTRLTVT.

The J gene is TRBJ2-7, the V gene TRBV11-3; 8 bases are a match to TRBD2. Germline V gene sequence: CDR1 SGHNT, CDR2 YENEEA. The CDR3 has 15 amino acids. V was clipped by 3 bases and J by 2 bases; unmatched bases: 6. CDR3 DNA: TGTGCCAGCAGCTTGTCGCAACTAGCGGCCTACGAGCAGTACTTC. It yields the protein CASSLSQLAAYEQYF.

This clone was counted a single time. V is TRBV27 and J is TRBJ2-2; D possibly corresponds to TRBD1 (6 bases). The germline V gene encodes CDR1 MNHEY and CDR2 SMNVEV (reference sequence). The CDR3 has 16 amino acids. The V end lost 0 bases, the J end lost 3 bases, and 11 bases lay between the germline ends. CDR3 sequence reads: CASSLSRGPYTGELFF. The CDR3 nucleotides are TGTGCCAGCAGTTTATCCAGGGGACCTTACACCGGGGAGCTGTTTTTT.

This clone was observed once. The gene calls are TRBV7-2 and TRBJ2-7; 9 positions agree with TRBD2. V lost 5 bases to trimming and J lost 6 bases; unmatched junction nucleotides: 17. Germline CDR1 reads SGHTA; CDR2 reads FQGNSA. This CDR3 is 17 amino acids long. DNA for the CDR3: TGTGCCAGCAGCCGTCCACTAGCGGGCCGAACTACCCCCGAGCAGTACTTC. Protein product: CASSRPLAGRTTPEQYF.

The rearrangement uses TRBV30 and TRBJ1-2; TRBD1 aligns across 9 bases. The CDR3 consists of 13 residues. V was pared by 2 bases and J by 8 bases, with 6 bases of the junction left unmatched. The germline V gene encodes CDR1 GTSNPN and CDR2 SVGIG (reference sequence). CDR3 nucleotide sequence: TGTGCCTGGAGTCTAACAGGGGGCTGGGGCTACACCTTC. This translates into CAWSLTGGWGYTF.

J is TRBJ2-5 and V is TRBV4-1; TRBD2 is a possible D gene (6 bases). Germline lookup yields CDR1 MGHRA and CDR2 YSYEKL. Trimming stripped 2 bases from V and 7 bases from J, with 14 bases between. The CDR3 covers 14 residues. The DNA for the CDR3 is TGCGCCAGCAGCCAACGCGGGGCGGGTGGGACCCAGTACTTC. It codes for CASSQRGAGGTQYF.

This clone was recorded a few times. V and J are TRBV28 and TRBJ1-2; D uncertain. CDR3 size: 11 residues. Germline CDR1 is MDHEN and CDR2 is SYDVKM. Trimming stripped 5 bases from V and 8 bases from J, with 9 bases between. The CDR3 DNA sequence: TGTGCCAGCAGTCGTACCGGGGGCTACACCTTC. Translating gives CASSRTGGYTF.

The CDR3 DNA is TGTGCCAGCAGCGACTTCGACAGCAGGAACACTGAAGCTTTCTTT. This translates into CASSDFDSRNTEAFF. The chain couples TRBV6-1 to TRBJ1-1; a weak D match, TRBD1 (5 bases). The germline V gene encodes CDR1 MNHNS and CDR2 SASEGT. V was cut by 6 bases and J by 1 base, with 15 bases left in between. The CDR3 sequence is 15 residues long.

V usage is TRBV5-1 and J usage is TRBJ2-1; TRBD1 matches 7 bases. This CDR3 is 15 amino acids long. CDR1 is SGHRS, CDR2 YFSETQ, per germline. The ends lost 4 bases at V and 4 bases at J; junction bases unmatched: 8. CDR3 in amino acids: CASSQRGREYNEQFF. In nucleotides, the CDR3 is TGCGCCAGCAGCCAGAGGGGGCGCGAGTACAATGAGCAGTTCTTC.

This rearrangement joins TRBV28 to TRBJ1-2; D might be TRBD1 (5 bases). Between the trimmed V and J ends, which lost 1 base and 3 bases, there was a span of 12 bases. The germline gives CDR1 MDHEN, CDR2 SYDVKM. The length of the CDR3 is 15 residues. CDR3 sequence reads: CASSLLGTGDYGYTF. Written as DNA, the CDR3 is TGTGCCAGCAGTTTATTGGGGACGGGAGACTATGGCTACACCTTC.

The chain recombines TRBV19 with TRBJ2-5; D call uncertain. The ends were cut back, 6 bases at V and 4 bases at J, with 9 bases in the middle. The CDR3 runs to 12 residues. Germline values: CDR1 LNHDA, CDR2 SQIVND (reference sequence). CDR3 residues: CASSGLGETQYF. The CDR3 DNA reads TGTGCCAGTAGCGGGTTGGGAGAGACCCAGTACTTC.

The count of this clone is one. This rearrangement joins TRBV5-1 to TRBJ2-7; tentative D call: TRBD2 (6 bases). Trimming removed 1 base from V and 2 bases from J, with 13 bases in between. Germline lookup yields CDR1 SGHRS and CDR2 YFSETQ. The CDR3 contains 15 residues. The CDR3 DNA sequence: TGCGCCAGCAGCTTGTTTGGGACTGGCACCTACGAGCAGTACTTC. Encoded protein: CASSLFGTGTYEQYF.

The CDR3 DNA follows: TGCGCCAGCAGCTTCGGACAGTATGTAGAGACCCAGTACTTC. It yields the protein CASSFGQYVETQYF. The V gene is TRBV5-1, the J gene TRBJ2-5; possibly TRBD1 for D (6 bases). V dropped 2 bases and J dropped 4 bases, with 12 bases sitting between them. CDR1 is SGHRS and CDR2 is YFSETQ in the germline V gene. This CDR3 has 14 residues.

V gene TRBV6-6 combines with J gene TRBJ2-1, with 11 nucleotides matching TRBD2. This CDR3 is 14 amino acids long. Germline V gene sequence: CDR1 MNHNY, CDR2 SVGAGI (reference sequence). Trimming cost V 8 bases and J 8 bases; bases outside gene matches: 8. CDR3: CASLNSGRGDEQFF. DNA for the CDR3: TGTGCCAGCCTGAATAGCGGGAGGGGAGATGAGCAGTTCTTC.

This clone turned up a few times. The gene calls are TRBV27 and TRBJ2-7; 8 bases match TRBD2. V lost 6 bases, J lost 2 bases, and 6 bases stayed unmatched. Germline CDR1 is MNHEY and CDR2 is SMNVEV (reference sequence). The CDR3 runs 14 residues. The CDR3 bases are TGTGCCAGCAGCCCACTAGCGGCGACCTACGAGCAGTACTTC. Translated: CASSPLAATYEQYF.

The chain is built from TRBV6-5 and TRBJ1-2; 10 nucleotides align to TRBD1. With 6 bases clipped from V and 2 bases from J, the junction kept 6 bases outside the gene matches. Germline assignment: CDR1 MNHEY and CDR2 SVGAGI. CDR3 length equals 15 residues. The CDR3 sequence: CASRPPGQGNYGYTF. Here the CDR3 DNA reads TGTGCCAGCAGACCCCCGGGACAGGGGAACTATGGCTACACCTTC.

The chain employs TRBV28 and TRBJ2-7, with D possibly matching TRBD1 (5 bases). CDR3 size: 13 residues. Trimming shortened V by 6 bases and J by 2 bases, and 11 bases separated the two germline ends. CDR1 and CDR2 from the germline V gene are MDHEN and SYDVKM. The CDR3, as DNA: TGTGCCAGCAGCGACAGCGCTGCCTACGAGCAGTACTTC. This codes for CASSDSAAYEQYF.